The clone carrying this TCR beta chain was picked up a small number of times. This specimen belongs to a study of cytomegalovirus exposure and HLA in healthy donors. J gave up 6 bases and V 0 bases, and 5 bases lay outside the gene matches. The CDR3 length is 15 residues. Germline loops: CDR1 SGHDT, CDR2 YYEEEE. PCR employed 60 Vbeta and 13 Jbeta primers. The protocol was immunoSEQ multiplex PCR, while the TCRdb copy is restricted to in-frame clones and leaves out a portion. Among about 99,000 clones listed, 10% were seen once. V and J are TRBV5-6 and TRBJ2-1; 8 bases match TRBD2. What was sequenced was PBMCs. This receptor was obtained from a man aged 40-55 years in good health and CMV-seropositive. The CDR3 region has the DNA TGTGCCAGCAGCTTGGTGACAGCGGGAGTCAATGAGCAGTTCTTC. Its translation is CASSLVTAGVNEQFF. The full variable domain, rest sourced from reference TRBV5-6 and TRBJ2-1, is DAGVTQSPTHLIKTRGQQVTLRCSPKSGHDTVSWYQQALGQGPQFIFQYYEEEERQRGNFPDRFSGHQFPNYSSELNVNALLLGDSALYLCASSLVTAGVNEQFFGPGTRLTVL.